The 17 T cell receptor beta chains listed next were all sequenced from one sample in a study of T-cell reconstitution after alpha-beta-depleted transplantation in children. This sample's TCRbeta library carried unique molecular identifier barcodes. MiXCR was run by TCRdb on the PCR reads, yielding one entry per CDR3 protein. The sample has hundreds of thousands of distinct CDR3 sequences, 11% seen once. The source material was peripheral blood, sampled 180 days after TCRalphabeta/CD19-depleted stem cell transplant. The source is a male patient between 2 and 10 years old who had a stem cell transplant for chronic granulomatous disease, so the T cells may come from the graft donor.

This clonotype occurred many times. The rearrangement joins TRBV6-5 to TRBJ2-1; the match to TRBD2 covers 10 bases. Germline V lookup: CDR1 MNHEY, CDR2 SVGAGI. After removal of 3 bases from V and 4 bases from J, the junction contained 12 bases not matched to a gene. The CDR3 contains 18 residues. The CDR3 bases are TGTGCCAGCAGTTATTACCACCCCGGGACTAGCGTTTACAATGAGCAGTTCTTC. Its translation: CASSYYHPGTSVYNEQFF.

This clonotype was picked up many times. The V and J genes are TRBV29-1 and TRBJ2-3; D remains unclear. The V end was cut by 4 bases, the J end by 2 bases, with 10 bases between. This CDR3 is built from 13 residues. Germline V gene lookup returns CDR1 SQVTM and CDR2 ANQGSEA. This CDR3 is CSVVLEITDTQYF. As DNA, the CDR3 is TGCAGCGTTGTCCTAGAGATCACAGATACGCAGTATTTT.

This clonotype was seen ten or more times. The chain combines TRBV12-3 or TRBV12-4 with TRBJ2-1; 14 positions agree with TRBD2. The CDR3 is made up of 16 amino acids. V lost 6 bases and J lost 7; bases outside the gene matches: 8. The CDR3 coding sequence is TGTGCCAGCAGCCGACTAGCGGGAGGGCCGGGGAATGAGCAGTTCTTC. The encoded protein is CASSRLAGGPGNEQFF.

This chain uses TRBV30 with TRBJ2-7, with no clear D. The CDR3 loop spans 15 amino acids. Germline V gene sequence: CDR1 GTSNPN, CDR2 SVGIG (reference sequence). Trimming cost V 2 bases and J 1 base, with 15 bases left between them. The CDR3 is CAWSPLQPISYEQYF. The CDR3 coding sequence is TGTGCCTGGAGTCCCTTACAGCCTATATCCTACGAGCAGTACTTC.

This clonotype was picked up many times. The J gene is TRBJ2-4, the V gene TRBV18; D remains ambiguous. The V gene lost 2 bases and the J gene lost 3 bases, with 14 bases spanning the gap. The length of the CDR3 is 16 residues. Germline assignment: CDR1 KGHSH and CDR2 LQKENI. For the CDR3, the DNA is TGTGCCAGCTCACCAGTAGTGGTGGTAGGCAAAAACATTCAGTACTTC. Protein: CASSPVVVVGKNIQYF.

The chain employs TRBV6-5 and TRBJ2-3; possible D gene TRBD1, 7 bases. The length of the CDR3 is 16 residues. The germline gives CDR1 MNHEY, CDR2 SVGAGI. V was trimmed by 0 bases and J by 3 bases, leaving 13 bases between them. This chain's CDR3 is CASSYSVSGGTDTQYF. The CDR3 DNA follows: TGTGCCAGCAGTTACTCGGTGTCAGGGGGGACAGATACGCAGTATTTT.

This clonotype was observed at least ten times. CDR3 nucleotide sequence: TGCGCCAGCAGCCCCCGGGACCCCGGCGGGGATGAGCAGTTCTTC. Its protein is CASSPRDPGGDEQFF. The gene calls are TRBV5-1 and TRBJ2-1; a possible D gene is TRBD2 (6 bases). Germline CDR1 reads SGHRS; CDR2 reads YFSETQ. The CDR3 extends over 15 amino acids. The V and J ends lost 4 bases and 8 bases respectively, with 19 bases between them.

This clonotype was seen at least ten times. The chain recombines TRBV12-3 or TRBV12-4 with TRBJ2-1, with no clear D. CDR3 length equals 13 residues. Trimming removed 7 bases from V and 7 bases from J, with 14 bases in between. The CDR3 here is CASTPGVRNEQFF. CDR3 coding DNA: TGTGCCAGCACCCCCGGAGTCCGGAATGAGCAGTTCTTC.

In this sample, this clonotype turned up many times. The rearrangement joins TRBV29-1 to TRBJ2-1; D gene unclear. Germline CDR1 and CDR2: SQVTM and ANQGSEA. The CDR3 contains 10 residues. V lost 5 bases to trimming and J lost 10 bases, with 9 bases between them. The CDR3 DNA sequence: TGCAGCGTTCGATTCAGCGAGCAGTTCTTC. This sequence encodes CSVRFSEQFF.

As for this clonotype: This clone may be a read error of a much larger clone one base away. This chain uses TRBV20-1 with TRBJ2-7; D remains ambiguous. The CDR3 runs 12 residues. Germline V lookup: CDR1 DFQATT, CDR2 SNEGSKA (reference sequence). The CDR3 sequence is CSSRASPYEQYF. DNA of the CDR3: TGCAGTTCTAGGGCCAGCCCCTACGAGCAGTACTTC.

This clonotype was detected many times. The DNA of the CDR3 is TGTGCCAGCAGCTTAGCCAGCGGGAGAACACACTACAATGAGCAGTTCTTC. This translates into CASSLASGRTHYNEQFF. The chain carries TRBV7-6 and TRBJ2-1, with 8 bases fitting TRBD2. CDR3 length equals 17 residues. Germline V gene sequence: CDR1 SGHVS, CDR2 FNYEAQ. J lost 3 bases, V lost 0 bases, and 7 bases had no gene match.

This clonotype was seen many times. This sequence joins TRBV5-1 and TRBJ1-2, with TRBD1 matching over 9 bases. CDR3 length: 17 amino acids. V gave up 0 bases and J gave up 2 bases; unmatched junction bases: 8. Germline V gives CDR1 SGHRS, CDR2 YFSETQ. CDR3 loop: CASSLAFWTGENYGYTF. For the CDR3, the DNA is TGCGCCAGCAGCTTGGCCTTCTGGACAGGGGAGAACTATGGCTACACCTTC.

The chain carries TRBV12-3 or TRBV12-4 and TRBJ1-2, with D uncertain. V was trimmed by 2 bases and J by 7 bases, leaving 14 bases between them. The CDR3 contains 14 residues. DNA of the CDR3: TGTGCCAGCAGTTTAACCGGGATCGGAAGTGGCTACACCTTC. This codes for CASSLTGIGSGYTF.

This clonotype has only a few counts. V and J are TRBV12-3 or TRBV12-4 and TRBJ2-2, with TRBD1 identical over 8 bases. This CDR3 has 16 amino acids. The V and J ends lost 4 bases and 4 bases, in that order; junction bases with no gene match: 8. CDR3 region: CASSSLDRVPTGELFF. CDR3 bases: TGTGCCAGCAGTTCCTTGGACAGGGTACCCACCGGGGAGCTGTTTTTT.

This clonotype has at least ten counts. This chain joins TRBV11-2 and TRBJ2-4; 10 positions match TRBD2. This CDR3 region has 16 residues. V dropped 0 bases and J dropped 12; count of bases not matched to a gene: 11. Germline lookup yields CDR1 SGHAT and CDR2 FQNNGV. The CDR3 sequence: CASSLDPGLAPWAQYF. In DNA form, the CDR3 reads TGTGCCAGCAGCTTAGATCCGGGACTAGCGCCTTGGGCTCAGTACTTC.

This clonotype was seen many times. CDR3 in DNA: TGTGCCAGTAGGAGTCGCATCAGCACAGATACGCAGTATTTT. Its protein product is CASRSRISTDTQYF. The rearrangement uses TRBV19 and TRBJ2-3, with D unresolved. V was pared by 6 bases and J by 0 bases, with 10 bases between. The CDR3 is 14 amino acids. Germline CDR1 and CDR2: LNHDA and SQIVND (reference sequence).

This clonotype appeared many times. The V and J genes are TRBV5-1 and TRBJ2-1; TRBD1 matches at 7 bases. CDR1 is SGHRS, CDR2 YFSETQ, per germline. The CDR3 loop spans 11 amino acids. V lost 2 bases, J lost 12 bases, and 2 bases stayed unmatched. CDR3 residues: CASSLQGSQFF. In DNA form, the CDR3 reads TGCGCCAGCAGCTTACAGGGGTCGCAGTTCTTC.